This entry describes one TCR beta chain. CDR1 is SGHAT and CDR2 is FQNNGV in the germline V gene. Trimming removed 5 bases from V and 2 bases from J; junction bases left unmatched: 11. This CDR3 has 19 amino acids. Original analysis: Nucleated cell counts were estimated from reference gene primer amplification. The protocol was immunoSEQ multiplex PCR, while the TCRdb copy is restricted to in-frame clones and leaves out a portion. V and J calls and clone size are those listed in that table; D and trimming were worked out from the DNA. The sample records about 180,000 clones, about 91% being singletons. The data originate from a study of blood T cell repertoires in COVID-19. Background on the study: Acute-phase and convalescent COVID-19 samples originated in the United States, Italy and Spain. Sources were T cells, B-cell-depleted T cells, or PBMCs; the material itself was cDNA or gDNA.

This clonotype was obtained from a woman aged 45-65 years with acute or convalescent COVID-19. Specimen: peripheral blood. This chain connects TRBV11-2 to TRBJ2-2; 13 nucleotides agree with TRBD2. CDR3 bases: TGTGCCAGCAGCCCGCCGGGACTAGCGGGAATAGCAAACACCGGGGAGCTGTTTTTT. It yields the protein CASSPPGLAGIANTGELFF. Complete variable domain (other parts from reference TRBV11-2 and TRBJ2-2): EAGVAQSPRYKIIEKRQSVAFWCNPISGHATLYWYQQILGQGPKLLIQFQNNGVVDDSQLPKDRFSAERLKGVDSTLKIQPAKLEDSAVYLCASSPPGLAGIANTGELFFGEGSRLTVL.